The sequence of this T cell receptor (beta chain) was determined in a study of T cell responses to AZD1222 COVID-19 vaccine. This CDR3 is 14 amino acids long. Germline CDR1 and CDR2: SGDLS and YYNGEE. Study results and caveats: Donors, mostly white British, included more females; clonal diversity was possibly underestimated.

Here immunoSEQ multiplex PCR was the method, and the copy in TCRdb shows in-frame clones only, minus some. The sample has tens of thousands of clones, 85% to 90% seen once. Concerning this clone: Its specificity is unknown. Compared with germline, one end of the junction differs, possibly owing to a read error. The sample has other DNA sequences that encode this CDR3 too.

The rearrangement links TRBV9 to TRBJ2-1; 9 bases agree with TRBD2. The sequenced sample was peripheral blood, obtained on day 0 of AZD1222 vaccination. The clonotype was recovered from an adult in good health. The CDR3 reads CASSVSGSNNEQFF. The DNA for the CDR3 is TGTGCCAGCAGCGTTAGCGGGAGTAACAATGAACAGTTCTTC.